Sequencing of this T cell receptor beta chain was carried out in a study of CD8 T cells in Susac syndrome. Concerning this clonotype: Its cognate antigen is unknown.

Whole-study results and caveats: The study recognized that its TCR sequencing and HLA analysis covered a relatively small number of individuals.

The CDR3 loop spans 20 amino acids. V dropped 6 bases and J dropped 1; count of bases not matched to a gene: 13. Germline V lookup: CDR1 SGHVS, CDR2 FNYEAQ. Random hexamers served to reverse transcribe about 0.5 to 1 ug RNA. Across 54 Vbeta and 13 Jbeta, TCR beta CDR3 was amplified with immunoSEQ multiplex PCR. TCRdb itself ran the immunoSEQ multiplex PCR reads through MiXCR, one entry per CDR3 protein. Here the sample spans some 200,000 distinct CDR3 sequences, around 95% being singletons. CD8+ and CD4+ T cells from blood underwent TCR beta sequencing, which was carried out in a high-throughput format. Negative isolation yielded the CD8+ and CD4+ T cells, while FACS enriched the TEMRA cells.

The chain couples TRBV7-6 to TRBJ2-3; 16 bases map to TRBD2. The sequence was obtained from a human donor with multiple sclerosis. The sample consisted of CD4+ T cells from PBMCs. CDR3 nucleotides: TGTGCCAGCAGGGCGCGCCCGGGACTAGCGGGGGGGCGCGGCACAGATACGCAGTATTTT. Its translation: CASRARPGLAGGRGTDTQYF.